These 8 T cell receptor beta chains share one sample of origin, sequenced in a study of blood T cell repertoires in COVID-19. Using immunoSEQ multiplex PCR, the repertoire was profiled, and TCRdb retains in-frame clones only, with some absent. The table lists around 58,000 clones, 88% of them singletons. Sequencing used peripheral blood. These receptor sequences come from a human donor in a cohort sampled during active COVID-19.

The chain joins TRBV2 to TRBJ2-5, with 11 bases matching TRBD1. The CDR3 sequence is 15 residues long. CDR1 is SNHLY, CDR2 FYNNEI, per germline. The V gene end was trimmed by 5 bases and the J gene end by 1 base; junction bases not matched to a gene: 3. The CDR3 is CASSWDRGTQETQYF. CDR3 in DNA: TGTGCCAGCAGTTGGGACAGGGGGACCCAAGAGACCCAGTACTTC.

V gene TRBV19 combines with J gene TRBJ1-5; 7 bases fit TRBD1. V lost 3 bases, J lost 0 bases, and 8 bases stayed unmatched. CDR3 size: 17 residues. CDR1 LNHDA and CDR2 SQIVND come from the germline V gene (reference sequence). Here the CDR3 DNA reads TGTGCCAGTAGTATGAGGGACAGTTCCTTTAGCAATCAGCCCCAGCATTTT. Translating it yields CASSMRDSSFSNQPQHF. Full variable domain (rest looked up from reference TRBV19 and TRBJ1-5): DGGITQSPKYLFRKEGQNVTLSCEQNLNHDAMYWYRQDPGQGLRLIYYSQIVNDFQKGDIAEGYSVSREKKESFPLTVTSAQKNPTAFYLCASSMRDSSFSNQPQHFGDGTRLSIL.

The CDR3 here is CASSQQPTGSSYNEQFF. CDR3 coding DNA: TGCGCCAGCAGCCAACAGCCCACAGGTTCCTCCTACAATGAGCAGTTCTTC. V and J are TRBV5-1 and TRBJ2-1; D may be TRBD1 (5 bases). Germline CDR1 SGHRS, CDR2 YFSETQ. Trimming pared 4 bases from V and 0 bases from J, leaving 17 bases between. The CDR3 is 17 residues long. The whole variable domain, filled in from reference TRBV5-1 and TRBJ2-1, reads KAGVTQTPRYLIKTRGQQVTLSCSPISGHRSVSWYQQTPGQGLQFLFEYFSETQRNKGNFPGRFSGRQFSNSRSEMNVSTLELGDSALYLCASSQQPTGSSYNEQFFGPGTRLTVL.

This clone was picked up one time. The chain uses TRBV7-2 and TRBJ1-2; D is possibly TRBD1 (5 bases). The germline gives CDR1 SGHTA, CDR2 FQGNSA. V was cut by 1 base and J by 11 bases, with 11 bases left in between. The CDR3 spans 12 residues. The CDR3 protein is CASSLETGEYTF. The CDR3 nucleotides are TGTGCCAGCAGCTTAGAAACAGGAGAGTACACCTTC.

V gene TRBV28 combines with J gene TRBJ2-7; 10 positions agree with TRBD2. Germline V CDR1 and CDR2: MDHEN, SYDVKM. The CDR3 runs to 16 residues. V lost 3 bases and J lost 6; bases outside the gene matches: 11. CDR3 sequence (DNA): TGTGCCAGCAGTTTGGGTCGGGCTAGCGGGAGAAGCGAGCAGTACTTC. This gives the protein CASSLGRASGRSEQYF. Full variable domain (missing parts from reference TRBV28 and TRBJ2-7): DVKVTQSSRYLVKRTGEKVFLECVQDMDHENMFWYRQDPGLGLRLIYFSYDVKMKEKGDIPEGYSVSREKKERFSLILESASTNQTSMYLCASSLGRASGRSEQYFGPGTRLTVT.

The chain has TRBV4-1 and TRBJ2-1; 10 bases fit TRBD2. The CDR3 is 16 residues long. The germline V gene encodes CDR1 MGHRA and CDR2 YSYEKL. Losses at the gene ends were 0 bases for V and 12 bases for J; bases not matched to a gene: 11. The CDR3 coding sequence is TGCGCCAGCAGCCAAGAGAGCGGGGGGGCCAGTTACGGGCAGTTCTTC. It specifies CASSQESGGASYGQFF.

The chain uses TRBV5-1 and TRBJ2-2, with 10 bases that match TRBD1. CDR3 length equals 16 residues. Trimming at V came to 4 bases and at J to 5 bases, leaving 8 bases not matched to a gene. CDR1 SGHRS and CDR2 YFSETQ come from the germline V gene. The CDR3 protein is CASSPRQGASTGELFF. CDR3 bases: TGCGCCAGCAGCCCCAGACAGGGGGCAAGTACCGGGGAGCTGTTTTTT.

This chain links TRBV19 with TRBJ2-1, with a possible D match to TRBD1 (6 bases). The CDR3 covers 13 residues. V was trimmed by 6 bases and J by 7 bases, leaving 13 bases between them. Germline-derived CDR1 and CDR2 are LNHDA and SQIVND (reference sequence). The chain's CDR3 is CASRTGRSNEQFF. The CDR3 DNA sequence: TGTGCCAGTAGAACAGGGAGAAGTAATGAGCAGTTCTTC. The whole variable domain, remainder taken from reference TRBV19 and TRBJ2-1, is DGGITQSPKYLFRKEGQNVTLSCEQNLNHDAMYWYRQDPGQGLRLIYYSQIVNDFQKGDIAEGYSVSREKKESFPLTVTSAQKNPTAFYLCASRTGRSNEQFFGPGTRLTVL.